This TCR beta chain is drawn from a study of CD8 T cells in ankylosing spondylitis. Study conclusions and caveats: Significantly higher representation of disease-linked clones was reported for matched ankylosing spondylitis synovial fluid. Some of these motif variants have turned up before, in reports on reactive arthritis synovial fluid and blood. With a CD8+ phenotype, disease-linked clones were relatively rare in peripheral blood.

With V trimmed by 5 bases and J by 4 bases, 6 bases remained unmatched. Germline values: CDR1 SGHTA, CDR2 FQGNSA. The CDR3 length is 14 residues. Comment on this clonotype: Its antigen is not identified.

As the method for making TCR beta libraries, quantitative 5'-RACE with molecular barcodes was used. MiXCR, applied by TCRdb to the 5' RACE reads, yields one record per CDR3 protein. The sample has nearly 250,000 distinct CDR3 sequences; under 35% are singletons. This receptor was identified in a male donor with ankylosing spondylitis or in good health (not recorded which). Sequencing input: blood, either unsorted or a sorted T cell fraction (not recorded which). J is TRBJ2-7 and V is TRBV7-2, with 9 bases lining up with TRBD1. CDR3 region: CASSLGQGMYEQYF. CDR3 nucleotides: TGTGCCAGCAGCCTGGGACAGGGAATGTACGAGCAGTACTTC.